Here is one TCR beta chain with its context. The repertoire was sequenced with immunoSEQ multiplex PCR; TCRdb's copy has only in-frame clones and lacks some. The profile shows over a million clones, approximately 80% of them singletons. The data derive from a study of shared clonotypes between healthy human individuals. Study-wide background: CD4 naive and memory got three plates each, CD8 naive two, CD8 memory one.

The CDR3 covers 14 residues. CDR1 and CDR2 (germline): MGHDK, SYGVNS. V lost 7 bases, J lost 4 bases, and 9 bases stayed unmatched. Source material: memory CD4+ T cells from PBMCs. Subset given: CD45RA-negative fraction. This TCR derives from a young man in good health. Some clones in this sample may be carry-over from other donors' samples. V usage is TRBV25-1 and J usage is TRBJ1-1; the match to TRBD1 covers 7 bases. CDR3 DNA sequence: TGTGCCAGCACCAATCAGGGGGACACCACTGAAGCTTTCTTT. Amino acids: CASTNQGDTTEAFF.